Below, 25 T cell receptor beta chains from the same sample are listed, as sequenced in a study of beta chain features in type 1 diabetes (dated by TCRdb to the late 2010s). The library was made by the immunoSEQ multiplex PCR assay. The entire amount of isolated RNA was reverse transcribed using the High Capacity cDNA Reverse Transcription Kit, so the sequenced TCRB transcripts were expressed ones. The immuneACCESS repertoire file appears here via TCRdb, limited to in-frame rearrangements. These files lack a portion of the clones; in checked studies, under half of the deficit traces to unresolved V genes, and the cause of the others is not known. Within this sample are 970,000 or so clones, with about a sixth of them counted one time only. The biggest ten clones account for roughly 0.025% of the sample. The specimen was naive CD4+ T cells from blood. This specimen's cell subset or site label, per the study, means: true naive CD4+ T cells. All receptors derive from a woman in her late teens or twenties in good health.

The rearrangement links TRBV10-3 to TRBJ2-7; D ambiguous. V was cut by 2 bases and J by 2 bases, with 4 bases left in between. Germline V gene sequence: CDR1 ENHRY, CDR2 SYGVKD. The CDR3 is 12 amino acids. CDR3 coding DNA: TGTGCCATCAGTGAGAGGGCCTACGAGCAGTACTTC. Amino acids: CAISERAYEQYF.

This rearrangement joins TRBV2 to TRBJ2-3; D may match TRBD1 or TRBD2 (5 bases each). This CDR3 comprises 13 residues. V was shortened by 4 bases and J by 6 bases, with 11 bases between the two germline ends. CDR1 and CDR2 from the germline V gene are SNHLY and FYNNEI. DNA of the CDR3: TGTGCCAGCAGTGTTGAGGGGTTGGATACGCAGTATTTT. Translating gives CASSVEGLDTQYF.

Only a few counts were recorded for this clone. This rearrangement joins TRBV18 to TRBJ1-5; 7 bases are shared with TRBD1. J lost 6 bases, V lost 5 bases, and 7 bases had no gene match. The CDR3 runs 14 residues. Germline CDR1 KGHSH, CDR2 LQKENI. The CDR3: CASSSHQGGQPQHF. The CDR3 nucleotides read TGTGCCAGCTCATCACACCAGGGGGGTCAGCCCCAGCATTTT. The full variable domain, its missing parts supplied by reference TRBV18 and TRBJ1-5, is NAGVMQNPRHLVRRRGQEARLRCSPMKGHSHVYWYRQLPEEGLKFMVYLQKENIIDESGMPKERFSAEFPKEGPSILRIQQVVRGDSAAYFCASSSHQGGQPQHFGDGTRLSIL.

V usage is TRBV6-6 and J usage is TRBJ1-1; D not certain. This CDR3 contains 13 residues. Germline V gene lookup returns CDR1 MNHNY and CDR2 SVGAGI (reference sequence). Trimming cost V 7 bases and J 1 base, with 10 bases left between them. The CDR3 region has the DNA TGTGCCAGCACCCGTGAGGGGAACACTGAAGCTTTCTTT. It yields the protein CASTREGNTEAFF.

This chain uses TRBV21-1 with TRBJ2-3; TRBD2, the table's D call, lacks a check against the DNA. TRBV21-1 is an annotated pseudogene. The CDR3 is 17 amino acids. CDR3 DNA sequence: TGTGCCAGCAGCAAAGGTGCAGAGGCGGGAACCGAGGACACGCAGTATTTT. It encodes CASSKGAEAGTEDTQYF.

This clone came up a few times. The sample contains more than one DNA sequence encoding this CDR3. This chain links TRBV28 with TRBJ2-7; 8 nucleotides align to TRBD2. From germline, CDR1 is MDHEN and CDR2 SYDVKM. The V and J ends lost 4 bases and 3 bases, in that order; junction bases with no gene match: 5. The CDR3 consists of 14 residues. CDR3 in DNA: TGTGCCAGCAGTTCCCTGAGCGGGAGCTACGAGCAGTACTTC. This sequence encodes CASSSLSGSYEQYF.

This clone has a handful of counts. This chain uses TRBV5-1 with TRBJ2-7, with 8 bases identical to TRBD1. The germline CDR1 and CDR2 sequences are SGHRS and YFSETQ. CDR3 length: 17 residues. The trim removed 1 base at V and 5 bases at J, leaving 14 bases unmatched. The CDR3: CASSLLFTAGGLNEQYF. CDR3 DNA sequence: TGCGCCAGCAGCTTGCTCTTTACGGCAGGGGGCCTAAACGAGCAGTACTTC.

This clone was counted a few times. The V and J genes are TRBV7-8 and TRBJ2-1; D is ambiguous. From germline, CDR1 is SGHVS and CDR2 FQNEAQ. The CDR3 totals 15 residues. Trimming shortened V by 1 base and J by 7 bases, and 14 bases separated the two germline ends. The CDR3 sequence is CASSLEGYLGNEQFF. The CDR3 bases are TGTGCCAGCAGCTTAGAGGGTTACCTGGGGAATGAGCAGTTCTTC.

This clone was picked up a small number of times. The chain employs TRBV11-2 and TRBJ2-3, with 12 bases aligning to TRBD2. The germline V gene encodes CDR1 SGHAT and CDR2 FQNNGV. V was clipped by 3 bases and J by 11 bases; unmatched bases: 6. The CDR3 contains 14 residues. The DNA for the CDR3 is TGTGCCAGCAGCTTTAGGACTAGCGGGACCCTGCAGTATTTT. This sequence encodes CASSFRTSGTLQYF.

The DNA of the CDR3 is TGTGCCAGCAGCGAGGGACAGGGAAATGAAAAACTGTTTTTT. Its protein product is CASSEGQGNEKLFF. This sequence joins TRBV5-4 and TRBJ1-4; 9 nucleotides match TRBD1. CDR3 length equals 14 residues. J was trimmed by 5 bases and V by 4 bases; bases with no gene match: 3. Per germline, CDR1 SGHNT and CDR2 YYREEE (reference sequence).

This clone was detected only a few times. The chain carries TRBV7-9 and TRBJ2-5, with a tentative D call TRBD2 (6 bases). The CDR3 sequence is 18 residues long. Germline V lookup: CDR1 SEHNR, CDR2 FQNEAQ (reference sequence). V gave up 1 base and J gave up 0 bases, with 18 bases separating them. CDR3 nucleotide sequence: TGTGCCAGCAGCTTAGAGCGGGTAATATCCAAGTACCAAGAGACCCAGTACTTC. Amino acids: CASSLERVISKYQETQYF.

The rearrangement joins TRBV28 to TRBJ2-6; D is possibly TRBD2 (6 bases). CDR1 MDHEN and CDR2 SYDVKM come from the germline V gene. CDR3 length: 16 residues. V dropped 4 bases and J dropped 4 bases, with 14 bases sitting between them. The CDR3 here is CASSSPGGYGANVLTF. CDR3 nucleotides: TGTGCCAGCAGTTCCCCCGGGGGTTACGGGGCCAACGTCCTGACTTTC.

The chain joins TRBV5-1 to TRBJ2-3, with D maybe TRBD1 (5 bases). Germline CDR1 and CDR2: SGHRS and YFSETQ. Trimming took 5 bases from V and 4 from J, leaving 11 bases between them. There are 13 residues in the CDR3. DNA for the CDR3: TGCGCCAGCAGTACCAGGGTCGCAGATACGCAGTATTTT. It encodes CASSTRVADTQYF.

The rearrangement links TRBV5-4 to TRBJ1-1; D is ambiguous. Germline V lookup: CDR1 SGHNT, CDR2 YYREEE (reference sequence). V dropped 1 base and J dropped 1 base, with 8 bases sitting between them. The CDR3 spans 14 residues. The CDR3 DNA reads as TGTGCCAGCAGCTTGTCCTCGCCGAACACTGAAGCTTTCTTT. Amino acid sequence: CASSLSSPNTEAFF.

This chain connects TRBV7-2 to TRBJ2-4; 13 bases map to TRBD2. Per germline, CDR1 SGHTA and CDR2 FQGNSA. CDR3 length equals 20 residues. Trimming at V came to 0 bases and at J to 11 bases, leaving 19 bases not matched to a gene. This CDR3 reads CASSLAGLAGNRAKTGVQYF. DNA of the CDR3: TGTGCCAGCAGCTTAGCGGGACTAGCGGGAAACAGGGCGAAAACTGGGGTTCAGTACTTC. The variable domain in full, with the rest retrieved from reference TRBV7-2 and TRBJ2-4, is GAGVSQSPSNKVTEKGKDVELRCDPISGHTALYWYRQSLGQGLEFLIYFQGNSAPDKSGLPSDRFSAERTGGSVSTLTIQRTQQEDSAVYLCASSLAGLAGNRAKTGVQYFGAGTRLSVL.

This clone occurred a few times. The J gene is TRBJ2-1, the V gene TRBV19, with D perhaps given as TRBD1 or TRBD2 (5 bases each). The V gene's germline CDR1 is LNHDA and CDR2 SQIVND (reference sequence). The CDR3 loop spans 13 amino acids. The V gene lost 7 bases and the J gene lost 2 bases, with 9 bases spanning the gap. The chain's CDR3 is CASKLGAYNEQFF. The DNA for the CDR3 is TGTGCCAGTAAACTAGGGGCCTACAATGAGCAGTTCTTC. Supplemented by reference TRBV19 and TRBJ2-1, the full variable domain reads DGGITQSPKYLFRKEGQNVTLSCEQNLNHDAMYWYRQDPGQGLRLIYYSQIVNDFQKGDIAEGYSVSREKKESFPLTVTSAQKNPTAFYLCASKLGAYNEQFFGPGTRLTVL.

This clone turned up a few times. CDR3 nucleotide sequence: TGCGCCAGCAGCCAAAGACAGGGGTTGTGGACCGGGGAGCTGTTTTTT. Translating gives CASSQRQGLWTGELFF. V usage is TRBV4-3 and J usage is TRBJ2-2; TRBD1 matches at 8 bases. The CDR3 is 16 residues long. CDR1 LGHNA and CDR2 YSLEER come from the germline V gene. With 2 bases clipped from V and 5 bases from J, the junction kept 7 bases outside the gene matches.

DNA of the CDR3: TGTGCCAGCAGCCCAGCAGGGTTCGCTGGAAACACCATATATTTT. Translation gives CASSPAGFAGNTIYF. The J gene is TRBJ1-3, the V gene TRBV7-9; D perhaps matches TRBD1 (5 bases). The V and J ends lost 5 bases and 2 bases respectively, with 13 bases between them. This CDR3 spans 15 amino acids. Germline V CDR1 and CDR2: SEHNR, FQNEAQ (reference sequence).

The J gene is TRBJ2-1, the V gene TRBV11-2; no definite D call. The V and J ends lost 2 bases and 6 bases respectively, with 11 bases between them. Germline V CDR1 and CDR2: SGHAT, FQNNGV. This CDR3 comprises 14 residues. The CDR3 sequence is CASSLSPSVNEQFF. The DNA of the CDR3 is TGTGCCAGCAGCTTATCCCCTAGTGTCAATGAGCAGTTCTTC.

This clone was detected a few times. This CDR3 is CATSRDPSGGGETQYF. CDR3 sequence (DNA): TGTGCCACCAGCAGAGATCCCTCGGGAGGAGGAGAGACCCAGTACTTC. The chain joins TRBV15 to TRBJ2-5; 7 bases fit TRBD2. V was clipped by 0 bases and J by 4 bases; unmatched bases: 8. The length of the CDR3 is 16 residues. Germline CDR1 LNHNV, CDR2 YYDKDF (reference sequence).

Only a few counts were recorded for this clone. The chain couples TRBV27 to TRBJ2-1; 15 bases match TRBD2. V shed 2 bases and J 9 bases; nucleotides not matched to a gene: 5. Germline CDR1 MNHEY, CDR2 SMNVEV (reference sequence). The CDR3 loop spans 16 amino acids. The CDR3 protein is CASSLTGLAGGSEQFF. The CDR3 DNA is TGTGCCAGCAGTTTAACCGGACTAGCGGGAGGGAGTGAGCAGTTCTTC.

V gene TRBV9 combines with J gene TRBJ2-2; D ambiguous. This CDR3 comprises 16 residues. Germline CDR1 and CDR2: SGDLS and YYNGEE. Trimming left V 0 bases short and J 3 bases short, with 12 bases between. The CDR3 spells CASSVGLARDTGELFF. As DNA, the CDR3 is TGTGCCAGCAGCGTAGGCTTAGCCCGAGACACCGGGGAGCTGTTTTTT.

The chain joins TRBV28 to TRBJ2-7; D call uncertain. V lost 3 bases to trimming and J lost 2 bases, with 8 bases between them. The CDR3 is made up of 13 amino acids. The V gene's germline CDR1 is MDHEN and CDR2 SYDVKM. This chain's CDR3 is CASSFVKTYEQYF. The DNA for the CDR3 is TGTGCCAGCAGTTTCGTCAAGACCTACGAGCAGTACTTC.

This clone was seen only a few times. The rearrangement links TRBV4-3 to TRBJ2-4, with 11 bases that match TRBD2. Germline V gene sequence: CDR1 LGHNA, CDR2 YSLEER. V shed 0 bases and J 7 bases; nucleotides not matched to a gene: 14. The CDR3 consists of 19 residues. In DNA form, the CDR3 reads TGCGCCAGCAGCCAAGATCGGTGGGGGACTAGCGGTTTCTGGAACATTCAGTACTTC. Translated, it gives CASSQDRWGTSGFWNIQYF.

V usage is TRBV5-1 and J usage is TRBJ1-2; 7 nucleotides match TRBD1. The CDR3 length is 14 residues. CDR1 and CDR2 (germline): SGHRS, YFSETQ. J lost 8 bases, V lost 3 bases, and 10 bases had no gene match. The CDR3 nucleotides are TGCGCCAGCAGCTCGGCTGGACAGGAGGGGGGCTACACCTTC. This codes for CASSSAGQEGGYTF. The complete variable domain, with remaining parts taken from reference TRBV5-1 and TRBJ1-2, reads KAGVTQTPRYLIKTRGQQVTLSCSPISGHRSVSWYQQTPGQGLQFLFEYFSETQRNKGNFPGRFSGRQFSNSRSEMNVSTLELGDSALYLCASSSAGQEGGYTFGSGTRLTVV.